This passage covers 8 T cell receptor beta chains from one sample sequenced in a study of blood T cell repertoires in COVID-19. The repertoire was sequenced with immunoSEQ multiplex PCR; TCRdb's copy has only in-frame clones and lacks some. The sample contains approximately 240,000 clones, around 85% of which appear only once. The source material was peripheral blood. Source of these receptors: a middle-aged woman with active or convalescent COVID-19.

The genes are TRBV5-1 and TRBJ2-1; D is perhaps TRBD1 (6 bases). CDR1 is SGHRS and CDR2 is YFSETQ in the germline V gene. This CDR3 is 12 amino acids long. Deletions cut 9 bases from V and 6 bases from J, with 13 bases between. The CDR3 is CATQGTLNEQFF. The CDR3 DNA reads as TGCGCCACCCAGGGGACCCTCAATGAGCAGTTCTTC.

The chain is built from TRBV5-1 and TRBJ1-3; possible D gene TRBD1, 5 bases. Germline values: CDR1 SGHRS, CDR2 YFSETQ. The CDR3 length is 16 residues. V lost 1 base and J lost 0, with 11 bases in between. The CDR3 DNA is TGCGCCAGCAGCTTGCTGGACACGAGCTCTGGAAACACCATATATTTT. Protein product: CASSLLDTSSGNTIYF.

The chain combines TRBV5-1 with TRBJ1-1; D call uncertain. Per germline, CDR1 SGHRS and CDR2 YFSETQ. The V end was cut by 4 bases, the J end by 4 bases, with 17 bases between. This CDR3 spans 15 amino acids. CDR3 sequence: CASSGGLRESTEAFF. As DNA, the CDR3 is TGCGCCAGCAGCGGAGGTCTGAGGGAAAGCACTGAAGCTTTCTTT.

The rearrangement uses TRBV19 and TRBJ1-6; D remains ambiguous. The CDR3 extends over 16 amino acids. V lost 3 bases, J lost 10 bases, and 19 bases lay in between. Germline CDR1 LNHDA, CDR2 SQIVND (reference sequence). The CDR3 loop reads CASSIRLAQVGSPLHF. As DNA, the CDR3 is TGTGCCAGTAGTATTAGGTTGGCCCAGGTGGGCTCACCCCTCCACTTT.

This sequence joins TRBV20-1 and TRBJ2-7; D unclear. From germline, CDR1 is DFQATT and CDR2 SNEGSKA (reference sequence). The CDR3 has 11 amino acids. V lost 1 base and J lost 7, with 8 bases in between. In DNA form, the CDR3 reads TGCAGTGCTAGAGCGTACCGGGAGCAGTACGTC. Its protein product is CSARAYREQYV.

The count of this clone is one. The chain has TRBV2 and TRBJ2-7, with D possibly TRBD1 on 5 matching bases. Germline V CDR1 and CDR2: SNHLY, FYNNEI. CDR3 length equals 16 residues. The V and J ends lost 0 bases and 0 bases respectively, with 12 bases between them. Here the CDR3 reads CASSEAIRQSSYEQYF. The DNA for the CDR3 is TGTGCCAGCAGTGAAGCTATCAGACAGAGCTCCTACGAGCAGTACTTC.

The chain recombines TRBV3-1 (or the pseudogene TRBV3-2) with TRBJ1-1; 10 positions match TRBD1. Germline CDR1 is LGHDT and CDR2 is YNNKEL (reference sequence). The CDR3 has 14 amino acids. Trimming took 4 bases from V and 5 from J; bases not matched to a gene: 4. The CDR3 DNA follows: TGTGCCAGCAGCCGGACAGGGGGTCGGACTGAAGCTTTCTTT. Its protein is CASSRTGGRTEAFF.

J is TRBJ2-3 and V is TRBV7-3; 12 bases agree with TRBD2. Per the germline V gene, CDR1 is SGHTA and CDR2 is FQGTGA. Germline trimming cut 4 bases from V and 4 bases from J; bases unmatched to any gene: 9. The CDR3 spans 17 residues. CDR3 amino acids: CASSSKLAGGLSDTQYF. The DNA for the CDR3 is TGTGCCAGCAGCTCAAAACTAGCGGGGGGTTTGTCAGATACGCAGTATTTT.